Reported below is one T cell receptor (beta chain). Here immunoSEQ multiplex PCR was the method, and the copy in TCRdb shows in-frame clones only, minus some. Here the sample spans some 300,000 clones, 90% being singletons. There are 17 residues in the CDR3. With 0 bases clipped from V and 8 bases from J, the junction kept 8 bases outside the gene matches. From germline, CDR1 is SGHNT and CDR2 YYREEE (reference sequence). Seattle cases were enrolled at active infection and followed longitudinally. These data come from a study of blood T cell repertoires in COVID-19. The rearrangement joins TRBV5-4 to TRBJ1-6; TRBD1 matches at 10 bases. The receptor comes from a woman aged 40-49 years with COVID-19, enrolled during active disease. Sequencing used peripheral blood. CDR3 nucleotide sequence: TGTGCCAGCAGCTTGGCGGTGGGGGACAGGGGACATTCACCCCTCCACTTT. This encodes CASSLAVGDRGHSPLHF.